This T cell receptor (beta chain) was documented in a study of cytomegalovirus exposure and HLA in healthy donors. This CDR3 region has 15 residues. Germline V gene data show CDR1 as MRHNA and CDR2 as SNTAGT. Trimming at V came to 5 bases and at J to 6 bases, leaving 5 bases not matched to a gene. Concerning this clone itself: The antigen is not known.

General observations from the study: A later analysis, which compared TCR beta chains of equal frequency, found the HLA-associated ones more clonally expanded. With further analysis later on, most CMV-associated TCR beta chains appeared HLA-restricted. Reportedly, cytomegalovirus status was diagnosed with high sensitivity and specificity.

Amplification used 60 Vbeta primers and 13 Jbeta primers. The protocol was immunoSEQ multiplex PCR, while the TCRdb copy is restricted to in-frame clones and leaves out a portion. The top ten hold 7.8% of the sample, which has fewer than 200,000 clones, approximately 12% seen once. This sequence joins TRBV6-4 and TRBJ2-3; 13 nucleotides agree with TRBD2. This sequence was found in a man in his fifties or sixties in good health and CMV-seropositive. The sample was PBMCs. CDR3: CASSTSGGAGDTQYF. The DNA for the CDR3 is TGTGCCAGCAGTACTAGCGGGGGGGCCGGGGATACGCAGTATTTT.